A single sample gave rise to the 31 T cell receptor beta chains below, sequenced in a study of a mutant IDH1 vaccine in newly diagnosed glioma. Produced via immunoSEQ multiplex PCR; TCRdb's table is partial and in-frame only. Of approximately 62,000 clones in the sample, under 90% were seen once. Time point of the sample: week 35, safety follow-up. Each vaccine dose was 300 ug of mutant IDH1 20-mer peptide, with topical imiquimod. For these receptors, no antigen is known. Here the sequenced sample was PBMCs, taken from a glioma patient whose treatment included an IDH1 peptide vaccine. The receptors originated from a man aged 25 to 40 with glioma.

This chain links TRBV9 with TRBJ2-3; TRBD1 matches at 9 bases. The CDR3 totals 15 residues. J was trimmed by 1 base and V by 2 bases; bases with no gene match: 2. CDR1 and CDR2 (germline): SGDLS, YYNGEE. CDR3: CASSVDRGGTDTQYF. For the CDR3, the DNA is TGTGCCAGCAGCGTGGACAGGGGCGGCACAGATACGCAGTATTTT.

The chain recombines TRBV27 with TRBJ1-6; 8 bases agree with TRBD1. V lost 6 bases, J lost 7 bases, and 5 bases stayed unmatched. In germline, CDR1 is MNHEY, CDR2 SMNVEV (reference sequence). This CDR3 has 14 amino acids. CDR3 region: CASRTNRGNSPLHF. For the CDR3, the DNA is TGTGCCAGCAGAACAAACAGGGGGAATTCACCCCTCCACTTT.

The chain combines TRBV2 with TRBJ2-5; 10 bases agree with TRBD2. CDR1 is SNHLY, CDR2 FYNNEI, per germline. The CDR3 extends over 17 amino acids. Trimming took 1 base from V and 1 from J; bases not matched to a gene: 6. The CDR3 loop reads CASSEGWLAGAQETQYF. DNA of the CDR3: TGTGCCAGCAGTGAAGGTTGGCTAGCGGGGGCCCAAGAGACCCAGTACTTC.

The chain recombines TRBV27 with TRBJ1-6; D remains ambiguous. V was pared by 1 base and J by 10 bases, with 5 bases between. Germline V gene sequence: CDR1 MNHEY, CDR2 SMNVEV (reference sequence). The CDR3 spans 12 residues. The DNA for the CDR3 is TGTGCCAGCAGTTTATATGACTCACCCCTCCACTTT. Translating gives CASSLYDSPLHF.

The DNA of the CDR3 is TGTGCCAGCAGCCTGGGACCGGCGTTCGGCTATGGCTACACCTTC. It codes for CASSLGPAFGYGYTF. This sequence joins TRBV5-8 and TRBJ1-2, with D possibly being TRBD1 (5 bases). Trimming cost V 4 bases and J 4 bases, with 17 bases left between them. CDR1 and CDR2 from the germline V gene are SGHTS and YDEGEE. The CDR3 is 15 residues long.

CDR3 loop: CASSQEDRGGSTDTQYF. DNA for the CDR3: TGTGCCAGCAGCCAAGAGGACAGGGGGGGCAGCACAGATACGCAGTATTTT. The chain couples TRBV4-2 to TRBJ2-3; 10 bases line up with TRBD1. V dropped 0 bases and J dropped 0; count of bases not matched to a gene: 3. The CDR3 contains 17 residues. Germline CDR1 LGHNA, CDR2 YNFKEQ.

There are a few counts of this clone. The chain recombines TRBV5-1 with TRBJ1-5; D ambiguous. Trimming shortened V by 1 base and J by 0 bases, and 2 bases separated the two germline ends. The CDR3 consists of 13 residues. The germline CDR1 and CDR2 sequences are SGHRS and YFSETQ. CDR3 amino acids: CASSLYSNQPQHF. The CDR3 nucleotides read TGCGCCAGCAGCTTGTATAGCAATCAGCCCCAGCATTTT.

The V call is TRBV5-4, the J call TRBJ1-1, with D uncertain. The CDR3 has 13 amino acids. In germline, CDR1 is SGHNT, CDR2 YYREEE (reference sequence). Trimming left V 4 bases short and J 4 bases short, with 11 bases between. This chain's CDR3 is CASSRVRGTEAFF. In nucleotides, the CDR3 is TGTGCCAGCAGCCGAGTACGGGGCACTGAAGCTTTCTTT.

This chain links TRBV5-1 with TRBJ1-4, with a possible D match to TRBD1 (6 bases). The V end was cut by 0 bases, the J end by 4 bases, with 10 bases between. In germline, CDR1 is SGHRS, CDR2 YFSETQ. This CDR3 is 15 amino acids long. As DNA, the CDR3 is TGCGCCAGCAGCTTGGGGGGGCCCCGTAATGAAAAACTGTTTTTT. Its protein product is CASSLGGPRNEKLFF.

This rearrangement joins TRBV4-2 to TRBJ2-1; perhaps D is TRBD1 or TRBD2 (6 bases each). V dropped 1 base and J dropped 9 bases, with 13 bases sitting between them. CDR3 length equals 14 residues. Germline-derived CDR1 and CDR2 are LGHNA and YNFKEQ. This CDR3 is CASSQGGAGGEQFF. CDR3 sequence (DNA): TGTGCCAGCAGCCAAGGGGGGGCAGGAGGTGAGCAGTTCTTC.

This rearrangement joins TRBV28 to TRBJ2-1; D is ambiguous. The CDR3 is 15 amino acids. Trimming shortened V by 2 bases and J by 6 bases, and 14 bases separated the two germline ends. Looked up from germline, CDR1 is MDHEN and CDR2 is SYDVKM. As DNA, the CDR3 is TGTGCCAGCAGTTTAGCTACCACCCCCGGCAATGAGCAGTTCTTC. Residues: CASSLATTPGNEQFF.

This clone was observed at least ten times. The chain is built from TRBV4-2 and TRBJ2-1, with D possibly TRBD1 on 5 matching bases. Germline V gene sequence: CDR1 LGHNA, CDR2 YNFKEQ. V was cut by 1 base and J by 6 bases, with 13 bases left in between. The CDR3 loop spans 15 amino acids. As DNA, the CDR3 is TGTGCCAGCAGCCAAGGCTTGGGGCATCCCAATGAGCAGTTCTTC. It is translated as CASSQGLGHPNEQFF.

The chain is built from TRBV11-3 and TRBJ2-2; 7 bases line up with TRBD2. The germline CDR1 and CDR2 sequences are SGHNT and YENEEA. With V trimmed by 7 bases and J by 6 bases, 14 bases remained unmatched. This CDR3 is built from 16 residues. The CDR3 nucleotides are TGTGCCAGCACCGTCGGTGGACTAGGGTCTTCCGGGGAGCTGTTTTTT. Amino acid sequence: CASTVGGLGSSGELFF.

This clone was seen once. The chain carries TRBV10-1 and TRBJ2-3, with TRBD1 matching over 7 bases. This CDR3 has 13 residues. V lost 4 bases, J lost 6 bases, and 4 bases stayed unmatched. Germline V gene data show CDR1 as WNHNN and CDR2 as SYGVQD (reference sequence). The CDR3 spells CASSVSTGDTQYF. The CDR3 DNA reads TGCGCCAGCAGTGTGTCGACAGGGGATACGCAGTATTTT.

This clone is a singleton in its sample. V is TRBV5-8 and J is TRBJ1-5, with 8 bases that match TRBD1. This CDR3 region has 15 residues. Unmatched junction bases numbered 7, after V lost 2 bases and J lost 6 bases. In germline, CDR1 is SGHTS, CDR2 YDEGEE. The CDR3, as DNA: TGTGCCAGCAGCTTAAACAGGGGGTCGGCTCAGCCCCAGCATTTT. Translating gives CASSLNRGSAQPQHF.

This CDR3 reads CATSRGSSGGIDEQFF. The CDR3 DNA reads TGTGCCACCAGCAGAGGTTCTAGCGGGGGGATCGATGAGCAGTTCTTC. The chain is built from TRBV15 and TRBJ2-1, with 11 bases that match TRBD2. Germline V gene sequence: CDR1 LNHNV, CDR2 YYDKDF (reference sequence). The CDR3 runs to 16 residues. Losses at the gene ends were 1 base for V and 8 bases for J; bases not matched to a gene: 7.

V usage is TRBV6-1 and J usage is TRBJ1-5; TRBD1 agrees at 7 bases. The CDR3 runs 14 residues. Germline V gives CDR1 MNHNS, CDR2 SASEGT. The V gene end was trimmed by 5 bases and the J gene end by 8 bases; junction bases not matched to a gene: 9. The CDR3 loop reads CASSPRQGVKPQHF. DNA of the CDR3: TGTGCCAGCAGTCCCCGACAGGGAGTTAAGCCCCAGCATTTT.

CDR3 sequence (DNA): TGTGCCAGCAGTTCCTCCGGGACAGGGACTAACTATGGCTACACCTTC. Its translation: CASSSSGTGTNYGYTF. The chain combines TRBV2 with TRBJ1-2, with 9 bases matching TRBD1. In germline, CDR1 is SNHLY, CDR2 FYNNEI. The V segment lost 5 bases and the J segment 0 bases; nucleotides outside the gene matches: 7. This CDR3 region has 16 residues.

The V and J genes are TRBV14 and TRBJ2-7; TRBD2 matches 7 bases. The V gene end was trimmed by 5 bases and the J gene end by 4 bases; junction bases not matched to a gene: 11. The length of the CDR3 is 15 residues. Per the germline V gene, CDR1 is SGHDN and CDR2 is FVKESK. The CDR3 nucleotides are TGTGCCAGCAGCGACCCCAGCGGGGTGGAGTACGAGCAGTACTTC. As protein: CASSDPSGVEYEQYF.

This sequence joins TRBV6-1 and TRBJ1-2; no reliable D call. The length of the CDR3 is 13 residues. With 7 bases removed from V and 4 bases from J, the gap between germline ends came to 13 bases. Germline V CDR1 and CDR2: MNHNS, SASEGT. The CDR3 region is CASTEVVGYGYTF. CDR3 in DNA: TGTGCCAGCACCGAGGTAGTGGGCTATGGCTACACCTTC.

Only a few counts were recorded for this clone. The chain employs TRBV6-4 and TRBJ1-1; D not certain. This CDR3 contains 13 residues. Trimming removed 7 bases from V and 1 base from J, with 10 bases in between. Germline V CDR1 and CDR2: MRHNA, SNTAGT. The CDR3 reads CASTAEENTEAFF. In DNA, the CDR3 is TGTGCCAGCACCGCGGAAGAGAACACTGAAGCTTTCTTT.

This chain joins TRBV5-5 and TRBJ1-1, with D unresolved. Germline CDR1 and CDR2: SGHKS and YYEKEE (reference sequence). CDR3 length equals 13 residues. V lost 0 bases, J lost 0 bases, and 3 bases lay in between. This CDR3 is CASSLALNTEAFF. The CDR3 nucleotides read TGTGCCAGCAGCTTGGCCTTGAACACTGAAGCTTTCTTT.

This rearrangement joins TRBV7-6 to TRBJ1-1; 9 nucleotides agree with TRBD1. The length of the CDR3 is 15 residues. In germline, CDR1 is SGHVS, CDR2 FNYEAQ. Trimming cost V 1 base and J 4 bases; bases outside gene matches: 4. As DNA, the CDR3 is TGTGCCAGCAGCTTAGGACAGGGGGTAGGCACTGAAGCTTTCTTT. Its protein product is CASSLGQGVGTEAFF.

V and J are TRBV19 and TRBJ2-7; D unclear. The CDR3 spans 12 residues. Germline V lookup: CDR1 LNHDA, CDR2 SQIVND (reference sequence). V was clipped by 8 bases and J by 4 bases, with 12 bases between them. This chain's CDR3 is CASLLDHYEQYF. The CDR3 nucleotides are TGTGCCAGTTTATTGGACCATTACGAGCAGTACTTC.

This rearrangement joins TRBV6-1 to TRBJ2-1; possible D gene TRBD1, 6 bases. The CDR3 spans 15 residues. Germline loops: CDR1 MNHNS, CDR2 SASEGT. Trimming shortened V by 1 base and J by 8 bases, and 15 bases separated the two germline ends. This CDR3 is CASSEETGEIDEQFF. DNA of the CDR3: TGTGCCAGCAGTGAAGAGACAGGTGAAATAGATGAGCAGTTCTTC.

J is TRBJ2-1 and V is TRBV4-1; D is unresolved. Trimming shortened V by 0 bases and J by 10 bases, and 13 bases separated the two germline ends. This CDR3 has 14 residues. The V gene's germline CDR1 is MGHRA and CDR2 YSYEKL. CDR3 in amino acids: CASSQDGQALEQFF. CDR3 DNA: TGCGCCAGCAGCCAAGACGGTCAGGCACTGGAGCAGTTCTTC.

This rearrangement joins TRBV6-1 to TRBJ2-1, with TRBD1 matching over 8 bases. The germline gives CDR1 MNHNS, CDR2 SASEGT. The CDR3 spans 15 residues. The V segment lost 6 bases and the J segment 8 bases; nucleotides outside the gene matches: 12. The CDR3 region is CASRARQGSIYEQFF. CDR3 sequence (DNA): TGTGCCAGCAGAGCCCGACAGGGGTCGATTTATGAGCAGTTCTTC.

The rearrangement joins TRBV6-5 to TRBJ1-5; the match to TRBD1 covers 10 bases. The V gene end was trimmed by 6 bases and the J gene end by 6 bases; junction bases not matched to a gene: 8. Germline loops: CDR1 MNHEY, CDR2 SVGAGI. CDR3 length: 15 residues. This CDR3 reads CASRPLTGGGQPQHF. DNA of the CDR3: TGTGCCAGCAGGCCCCTGACAGGGGGCGGTCAGCCCCAGCATTTT.

V and J are TRBV18 and TRBJ2-1; a possible D gene is TRBD1 (6 bases). Germline CDR1 KGHSH, CDR2 LQKENI. The length of the CDR3 is 15 residues. Between the trimmed V and J ends, which lost 3 bases and 1 base, there was a span of 10 bases. The DNA of the CDR3 is TGTGCCAGCTCACCGCCGGGACATTCCTACAATGAGCAGTTCTTC. It translates to CASSPPGHSYNEQFF.

CDR3 in amino acids: CASSGQMNTEAFF. DNA of the CDR3: TGTGCCAGCAGTGGGCAGATGAACACTGAAGCTTTCTTT. This chain joins TRBV2 and TRBJ1-1; D not resolved. CDR3 length: 13 amino acids. The germline CDR1 and CDR2 sequences are SNHLY and FYNNEI. V was pared by 4 bases and J by 0 bases, with 6 bases between.

V usage is TRBV7-9 and J usage is TRBJ1-2; D unresolved. The CDR3 is 15 residues long. Germline assignment: CDR1 SEHNR and CDR2 FQNEAQ (reference sequence). The V end lost 3 bases, the J end lost 6 bases, and 17 bases lay between the germline ends. CDR3 coding DNA: TGTGCCAGCAGCTTCGGGAGCCCATTTCCGGATGGCTACACCTTC. This gives the protein CASSFGSPFPDGYTF.